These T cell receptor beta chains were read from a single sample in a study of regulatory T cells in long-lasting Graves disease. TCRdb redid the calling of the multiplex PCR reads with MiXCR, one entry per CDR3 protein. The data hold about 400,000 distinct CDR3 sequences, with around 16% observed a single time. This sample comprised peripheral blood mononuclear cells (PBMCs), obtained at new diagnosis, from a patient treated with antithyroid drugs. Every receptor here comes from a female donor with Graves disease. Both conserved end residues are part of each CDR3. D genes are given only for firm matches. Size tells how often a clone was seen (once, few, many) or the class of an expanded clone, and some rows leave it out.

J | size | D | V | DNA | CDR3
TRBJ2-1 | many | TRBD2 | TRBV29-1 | TGCAGCATCCTAGCGGGAGTGAATGAGCAGTTCTTC | CSILAGVNEQFF
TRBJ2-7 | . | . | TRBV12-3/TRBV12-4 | TGTGCCAGCAGTTTAGGCAGGGGGGGCGAGCAGTACTTC | CASSLGRGGEQYF
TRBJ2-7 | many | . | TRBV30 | TGTGCCTGGAGGGAGACAGGAATGGGCTACGAGCAGTACTTC | CAWRETGMGYEQYF
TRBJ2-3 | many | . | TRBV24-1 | TGTGCCACCAGTGAGGTCGCCGGAGGAGATACGCAGTATTTT | CATSEVAGGDTQYF
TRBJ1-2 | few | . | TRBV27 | TGTGCCAGCAGAGTTGGGGATGGCTACACCTTC | CASRVGDGYTF
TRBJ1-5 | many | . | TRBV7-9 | TGTGCCAGCAGCCCTCAAGGGGAGACTTCGTTTCAGCCCCAGCATTTT | CASSPQGETSFQPQHF
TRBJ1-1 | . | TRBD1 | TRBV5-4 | TGTGCCAGCAGCCTACCTCAGGGGGCTGACACTGAAGCTTTCTTT | CASSLPQGADTEAFF
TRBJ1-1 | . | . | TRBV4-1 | TGCGCCAGCAGCCATAGTGGACTCGGATCCAGGGTAGGGAGAGTAGAGAACACTGAAGCTTTCTTT | CASSHSGLGSRVGRVENTEAFF
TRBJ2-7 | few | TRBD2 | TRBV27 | TGTGCCAGCAGTGAAGAGCTAGCGGGGTCCTACGAGCAGTACTTC | CASSEELAGSYEQYF
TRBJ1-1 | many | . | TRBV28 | TGTGCCAGCAGTTTGTTAGCCGACAGGAACACTGAAGCTTTCTTT | CASSLLADRNTEAFF
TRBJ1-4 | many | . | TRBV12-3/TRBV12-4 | TGTGCCAGCAGTTTGCTCGCAACTAATGAAAAACTGTTTTTT | CASSLLATNEKLFF
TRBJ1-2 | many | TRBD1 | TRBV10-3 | TGTGCCATCAGACCGGGACAGGGAAACTATGGCTACACCTTC | CAIRPGQGNYGYTF
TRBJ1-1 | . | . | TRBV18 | TGTGCCAGCTCGCGAAAACAGGGGAACACTGAAGCTTTCTTT | CASSRKQGNTEAFF
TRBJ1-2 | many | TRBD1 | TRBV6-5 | TGTGCCAGCAGTTACTCTCCGGGACAGACTTATGGCTACACCTTC | CASSYSPGQTYGYTF
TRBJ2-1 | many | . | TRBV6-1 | TGTGCCAGCAGGGGAAACAGGGCCAATGAGCAGTTCTTC | CASRGNRANEQFF
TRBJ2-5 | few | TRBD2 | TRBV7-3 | TGTGCCAGCAGCTTAACGACCGGGGGGGCAGAGACCCAGTACTTC | CASSLTTGGAETQYF
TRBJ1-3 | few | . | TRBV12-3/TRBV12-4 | TGTGCCAGTAGACTGGGGCGGCGGTTCTCTGGAAACACCATATATTTT | CASRLGRRFSGNTIYF
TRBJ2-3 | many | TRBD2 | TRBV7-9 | TGTGCCAGCAGCTTCCGACTAGCGGGGACCACAGATACGCAGTATTTT | CASSFRLAGTTDTQYF
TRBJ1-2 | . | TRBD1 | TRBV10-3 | TGTGCCATCAGTGAGCAGGGGGGAATCTATGGCTACACCTTC | CAISEQGGIYGYTF
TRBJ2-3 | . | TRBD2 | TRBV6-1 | TGTGCCAGCATTGGACTAGCGGGCACAGATACGCAGTATTTT | CASIGLAGTDTQYF
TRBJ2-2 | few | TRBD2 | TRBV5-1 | TGCGCCAGCAACTTAAAGGGACTAGCGGGAGGGAACACCGGGGAGCTGTTTTTT | CASNLKGLAGGNTGELFF
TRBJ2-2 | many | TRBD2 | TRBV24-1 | TGTGCCACCAGTGAACCGGGACTAGCGGGAGGGCCTGACGGGGAGCTGTTTTTT | CATSEPGLAGGPDGELFF
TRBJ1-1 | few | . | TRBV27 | TGTGCCAGCCGGGGTGGGGGCCACGGGGGGAACACTGAAGCTTTCTTT | CASRGGGHGGNTEAFF
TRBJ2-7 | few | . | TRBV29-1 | TGCAGCGGTGGGGACTCACATCTCCCCGACTACGAGCAGTACTTC | CSGGDSHLPDYEQYF
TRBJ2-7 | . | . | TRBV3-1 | TGTGCCAGCAGCCCGCGGAATATCTACGAGCAGTACTTC | CASSPRNIYEQYF
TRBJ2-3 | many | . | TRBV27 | TGTGCCAGCAGTTTATCGGTCTGGGCGCTGGGTACGCAGTATTTT | CASSLSVWALGTQYF
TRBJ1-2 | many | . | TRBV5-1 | TGTGCCAGCAGCTTAGGGGTAGGGGGTAACTATGGCTACACCTTC | CASSLGVGGNYGYTF
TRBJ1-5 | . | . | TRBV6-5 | TGTGCCAGCAGTTATACCTTAAATCAGCCCCAGCATTTT | CASSYTLNQPQHF
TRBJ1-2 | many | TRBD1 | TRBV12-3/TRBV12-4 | TGTGCCAGCAGTTTCAACCAGGGGGCGCATGGCTACACCTTC | CASSFNQGAHGYTF
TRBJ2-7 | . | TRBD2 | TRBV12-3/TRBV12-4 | TGTGCCAGCAGCCCAGGTTCTAGCGGTACCTACGAGCAGTACTTC | CASSPGSSGTYEQYF
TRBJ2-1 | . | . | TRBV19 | TGTGCCAGTAGTATATCAGGGGACTCCTACAATGAGCAGTTCTTC | CASSISGDSYNEQFF
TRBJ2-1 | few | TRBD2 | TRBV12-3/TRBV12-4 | TGTGCCAGCAGTACCGGACTAGCGGGGGACAATGAGCAGTTCTTC | CASSTGLAGDNEQFF
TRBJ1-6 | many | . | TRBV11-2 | TGTGCCAGCAGCTTAGATCCGGGGGCAAATTCACCCCTCCACTTT | CASSLDPGANSPLHF
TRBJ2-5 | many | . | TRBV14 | TGTGCCAGCAGCCAAGGGAGTGTTTACCAAGAGACCCAGTACTTC | CASSQGSVYQETQYF
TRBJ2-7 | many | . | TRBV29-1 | TGCAGCGTTGACGTCAGCGGTTCCTACGAGCAGTACTTC | CSVDVSGSYEQYF
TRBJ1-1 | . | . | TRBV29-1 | TGCAGCGATCGAGGCGTATCCGAAGCTTTCTTT | CSDRGVSEAFF
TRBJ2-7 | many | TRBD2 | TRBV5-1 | TGCGCCAGCAGCTTGGCCCCGGCTAGCGGGGCCTCCTACGAGCAGTACTTC | CASSLAPASGASYEQYF
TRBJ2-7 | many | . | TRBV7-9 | TGTGCCAGCAGCTTAGGTGGCCAACTGGATGAAGAGCAGTACTTC | CASSLGGQLDEEQYF
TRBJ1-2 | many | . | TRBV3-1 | TGTGCCAGCAGCCTTCTGGACCGGTATGGCTACACCTTC | CASSLLDRYGYTF
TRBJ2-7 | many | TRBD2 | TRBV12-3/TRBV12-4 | TGTGCCAGCAGTTCCCCCCGGCTAGCGGGAACACACGAGCAGTACTTC | CASSSPRLAGTHEQYF
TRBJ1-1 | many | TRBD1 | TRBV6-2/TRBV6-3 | TGTGCCGGTATCCGGGACAGGGCCCTAACGTTAACTTCCAATCCTGAAGCTTTCTTT | CAGIRDRALTLTSNPEAFF
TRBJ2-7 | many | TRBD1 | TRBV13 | TGTGCCAGCAGCTTAGTTCCCGGACAGGGGGGGTACGAGCAGTACTTC | CASSLVPGQGGYEQYF
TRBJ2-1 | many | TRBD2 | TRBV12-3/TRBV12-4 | TGTGCCACCCACCTAGCGGGAGTGCGCGATGAGCAGTTCTTC | CATHLAGVRDEQFF
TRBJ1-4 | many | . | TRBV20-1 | TGCAGTGCAGCCCCTTATGGAGAAGAAAAACTATTTTTT | CSAAPYGEEKLFF
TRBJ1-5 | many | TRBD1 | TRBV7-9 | TGTGCCAGCAGCTCCCCGCTGGACAGGGATAGCAATCAGCCCCAGCATTTT | CASSSPLDRDSNQPQHF
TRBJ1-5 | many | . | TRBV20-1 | TGCAGTGCTAGACCCCCGAACGGCAATCAGCCCCAGCATTTT | CSARPPNGNQPQHF
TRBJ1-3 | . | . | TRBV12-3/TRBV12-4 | TGTGCCAGCAGTTCGCGGGGTGGTAAGGGAAACACCATATATTTT | CASSSRGGKGNTIYF
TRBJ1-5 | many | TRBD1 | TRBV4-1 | TGCGCCAGCAGCCGGACCACCGGGACAGTCAATCAGCCCCAGCATTTT | CASSRTTGTVNQPQHF
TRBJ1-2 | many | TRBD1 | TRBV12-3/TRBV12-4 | TGTGCCAGCAGTTTGGGGAAATTTCAGGGGGCGCGGGGCTACACCTTC | CASSLGKFQGARGYTF
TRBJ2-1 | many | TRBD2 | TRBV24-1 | TGTGCCACCAGTGATCTAACTAGCGGCTCCTACAATGAGCAGTTCTTC | CATSDLTSGSYNEQFF
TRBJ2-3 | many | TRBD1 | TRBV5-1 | TGCGCCAGCAGCTTGAGGGACAGGGGCACAGATACGCAGTATTTT | CASSLRDRGTDTQYF
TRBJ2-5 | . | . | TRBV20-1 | TGCAGTGCTAAGAGCTGGGAGTGGGAGACCCAGTACTTC | CSAKSWEWETQYF
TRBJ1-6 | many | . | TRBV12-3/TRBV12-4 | TGTGCCAGCAGCCGGGGCCTCGGGGGGTCACCCCTCCACTTT | CASSRGLGGSPLHF
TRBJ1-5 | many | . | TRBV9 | TGTGCCAGCAGCGTAGAGGGATTGGGCAATCAGCCCCAGCATTTT | CASSVEGLGNQPQHF
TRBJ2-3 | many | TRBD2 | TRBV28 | TGTGCCAGCAGTTCTAACTTCCTAGCGGAGCGCACAGATACGCAGTATTTT | CASSSNFLAERTDTQYF
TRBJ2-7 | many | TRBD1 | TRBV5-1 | TGCGCCAGCTCTGGACAGGGCTCCAACGAGCAGTACTTC | CASSGQGSNEQYF